Sequencing of this T cell receptor beta chain was carried out in a study of blood T cell repertoires in COVID-19. Study-level background: There were acute and convalescent COVID-19 samples, and they came from the United States, Italy and Spain. The analysed material was cDNA or gDNA that came from T cells, B-cell-depleted T cells, or PBMCs.

Here immunoSEQ multiplex PCR was the method, and the copy in TCRdb shows in-frame clones only, minus some. The table lists roughly 250,000 clones, 70% to 85% of them singletons. This CDR3 has 14 amino acids. From germline, CDR1 is SGHDT and CDR2 YYEEEE. Losses at the gene ends were 2 bases for V and 5 bases for J; bases not matched to a gene: 6. This sequence was found in a woman aged 40 to 50 with active or convalescent COVID-19. This rearrangement joins TRBV5-6 to TRBJ1-1, with 7 bases aligning to TRBD1. Sequencing was performed on peripheral blood. CDR3 DNA sequence: TGTGCCAGCAGCTTTGAGACAGGGAGAACTGAAGCTTTCTTT. Its protein product is CASSFETGRTEAFF. The full variable domain, with the rest looked up from reference TRBV5-6 and TRBJ1-1, is DAGVTQSPTHLIKTRGQQVTLRCSPKSGHDTVSWYQQALGQGPQFIFQYYEEEERQRGNFPDRFSGHQFPNYSSELNVNALLLGDSALYLCASSFETGRTEAFFGQGTRLTVV.